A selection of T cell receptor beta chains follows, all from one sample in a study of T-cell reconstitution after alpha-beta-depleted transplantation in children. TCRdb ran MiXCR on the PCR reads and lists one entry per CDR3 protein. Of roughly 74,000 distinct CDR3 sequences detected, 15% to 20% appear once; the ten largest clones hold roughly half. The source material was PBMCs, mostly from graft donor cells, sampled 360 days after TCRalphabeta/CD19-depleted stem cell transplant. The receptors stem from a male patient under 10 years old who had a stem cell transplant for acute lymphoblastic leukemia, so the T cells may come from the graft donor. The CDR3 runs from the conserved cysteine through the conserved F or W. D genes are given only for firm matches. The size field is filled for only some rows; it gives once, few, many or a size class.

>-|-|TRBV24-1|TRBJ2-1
CATSDPPLNEQFF
TGTGCCACCAGTGACCCACCCTTAAATGAGCAGTTCTTC
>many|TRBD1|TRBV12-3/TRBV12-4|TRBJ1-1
CASSADGGTASTFF
TGTGCCAGCAGTGCGGACGGAGGGACAGCCTCTACTTTCTTT
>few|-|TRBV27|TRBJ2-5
CASSSSSGVVETQYF
TGTGCCAGCAGTTCCTCATCAGGGGTTGTGGAGACCCAGTACTTC
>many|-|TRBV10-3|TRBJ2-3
CAISEGSTDTQYF
TGTGCCATCAGTGAAGGAAGCACAGATACGCAGTATTTT
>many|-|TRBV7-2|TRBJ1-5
CATKGGGNQPQHF
TGTGCCACCAAGGGCGGAGGCAATCAGCCCCAGCATTTT
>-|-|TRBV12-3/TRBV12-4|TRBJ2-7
CASSLRGGKAYEQYF
TGTGCCAGCAGTTTAAGGGGCGGGAAAGCCTACGAGCAGTACTTC
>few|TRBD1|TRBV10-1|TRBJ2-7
CASFSYRGSAPPYEQYF
TGCGCCAGCTTCTCTTACAGGGGCTCAGCCCCCCCCTACGAGCAGTACTTC
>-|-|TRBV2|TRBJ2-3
CASRATDTQYF
TGTGCCAGCAGGGCCACAGATACGCAGTATTTT
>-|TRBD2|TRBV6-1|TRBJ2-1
CASTARAGGTYNEQFF
TGTGCCAGCACCGCAAGAGCGGGAGGCACCTACAATGAGCAGTTCTTC
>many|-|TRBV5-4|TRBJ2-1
CASSLPPAPNEQFF
TGTGCCAGCAGCTTGCCCCCGGCCCCCAATGAGCAGTTCTTC
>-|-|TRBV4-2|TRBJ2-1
CASSPNKRSSYNEQFF
TGTGCCAGCAGCCCCAATAAGCGGAGCTCCTACAATGAGCAGTTCTTC
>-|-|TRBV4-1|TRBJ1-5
CASTPGRENNNQPQHF
TGCGCCAGCACCCCCGGACGGGAAAATAACAATCAGCCCCAGCATTTT
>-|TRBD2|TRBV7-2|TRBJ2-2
CASSPGLRSNTGELFF
TGTGCCAGCAGCCCGGGACTAAGATCCAACACCGGGGAGCTGTTTTTT
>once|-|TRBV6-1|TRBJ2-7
CASRSGHSSYEQYF
TGTGCCAGCAGGAGTGGTCACAGCTCCTACGAGCAGTACTTC
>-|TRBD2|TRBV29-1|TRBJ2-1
CSASGRAPYNEQFF
TGCAGCGCCAGCGGGAGGGCCCCCTACAATGAGCAGTTCTTC
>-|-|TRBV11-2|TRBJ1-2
CASSFGGGYGYTF
TGTGCCAGCAGCTTCGGAGGGGGGTATGGCTACACCTTC
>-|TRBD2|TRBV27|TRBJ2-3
CASNSGRAPPLYPLDTDTQYF
TGTGCCAGCAATAGCGGGAGGGCCCCTCCGTTGTACCCCCTCGACACAGATACGCAGTATTTT
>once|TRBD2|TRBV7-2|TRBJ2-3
CASSLGTSGTTDTQYF
TGTGCCAGCAGCTTAGGGACTAGCGGGACAACAGATACGCAGTATTTT
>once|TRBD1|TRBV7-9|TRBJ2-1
CASSRPVTPTGNNEQFF
TGTGCCAGCAGCCGCCCCGTTACACCGACAGGGAACAATGAGCAGTTCTTC
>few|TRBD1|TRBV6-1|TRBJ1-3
CASRPDRVSGNTIYF
TGTGCCAGCAGACCTGACAGGGTCTCTGGAAACACCATATATTTT
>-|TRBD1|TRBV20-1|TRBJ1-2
CSAAGTENNYGYTF
TGCAGTGCAGCCGGGACAGAAAATAACTATGGCTACACCTTC
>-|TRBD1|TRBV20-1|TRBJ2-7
CSVSQGANSYEQYF
TGCAGTGTCAGCCAGGGGGCGAATTCCTACGAGCAGTACTTC
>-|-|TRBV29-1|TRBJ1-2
CSVAGQANYGYTF
TGCAGCGTTGCGGGACAAGCAAACTATGGCTACACCTTC
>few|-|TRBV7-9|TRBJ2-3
CASSFPDTQYF
TGTGCCAGCAGCTTCCCAGATACGCAGTATTTT
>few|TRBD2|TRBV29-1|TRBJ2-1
CSVEGSGIDEQFF
TGCAGCGTTGAGGGTAGCGGGATCGATGAGCAGTTCTTC
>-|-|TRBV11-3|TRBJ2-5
CASSSSVRGWETQYF
TGTGCCAGCAGCTCCTCAGTCCGCGGATGGGAGACCCAGTACTTC
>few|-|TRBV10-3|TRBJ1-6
CAISDSEGSYNSPLHF
TGTGCCATCAGTGACTCGGAGGGGTCCTATAATTCACCCCTCCACTTT